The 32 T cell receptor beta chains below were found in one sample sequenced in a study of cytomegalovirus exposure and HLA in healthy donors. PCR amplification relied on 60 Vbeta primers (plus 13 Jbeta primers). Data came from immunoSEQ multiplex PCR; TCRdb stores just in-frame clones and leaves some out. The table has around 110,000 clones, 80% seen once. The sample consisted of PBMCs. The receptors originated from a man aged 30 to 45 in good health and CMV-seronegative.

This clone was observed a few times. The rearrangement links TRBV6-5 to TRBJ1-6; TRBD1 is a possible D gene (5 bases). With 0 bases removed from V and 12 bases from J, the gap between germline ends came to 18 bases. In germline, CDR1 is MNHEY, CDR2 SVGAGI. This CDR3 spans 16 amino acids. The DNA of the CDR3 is TGTGCCAGCAGTTACTCAACAGGTGATGGTAGTAAACCCCTCCACTTT. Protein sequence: CASSYSTGDGSKPLHF.

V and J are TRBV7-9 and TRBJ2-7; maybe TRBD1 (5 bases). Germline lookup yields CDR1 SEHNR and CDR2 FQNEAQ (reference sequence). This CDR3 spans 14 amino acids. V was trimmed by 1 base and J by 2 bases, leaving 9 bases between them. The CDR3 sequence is CASSLDPGTYEQYF. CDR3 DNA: TGTGCCAGCAGCTTAGATCCAGGGACCTACGAGCAGTACTTC.

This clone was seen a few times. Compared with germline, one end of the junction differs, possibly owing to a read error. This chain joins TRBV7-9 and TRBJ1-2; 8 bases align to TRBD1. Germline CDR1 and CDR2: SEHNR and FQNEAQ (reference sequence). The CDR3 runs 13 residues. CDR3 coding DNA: TGTTCCAGCAGCTCCCAGGGGGCTAAGGGCTACACCTTC. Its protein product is CSSSSQGAKGYTF.

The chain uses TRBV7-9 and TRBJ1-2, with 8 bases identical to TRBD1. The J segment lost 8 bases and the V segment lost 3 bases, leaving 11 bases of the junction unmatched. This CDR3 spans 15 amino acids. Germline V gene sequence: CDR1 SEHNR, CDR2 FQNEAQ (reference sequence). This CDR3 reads CASSLSGQGLGGYTF. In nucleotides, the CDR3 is TGTGCCAGCAGCTTGAGTGGACAGGGTCTTGGGGGCTACACCTTC.

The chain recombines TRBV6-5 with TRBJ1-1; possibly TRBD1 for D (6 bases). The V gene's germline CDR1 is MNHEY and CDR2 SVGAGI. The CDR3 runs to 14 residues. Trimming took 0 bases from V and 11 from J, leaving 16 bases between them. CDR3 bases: TGTGCCAGCAGTTACTCGAGGCAGGGGTTCTCGGCTTTCTTT. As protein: CASSYSRQGFSAFF.

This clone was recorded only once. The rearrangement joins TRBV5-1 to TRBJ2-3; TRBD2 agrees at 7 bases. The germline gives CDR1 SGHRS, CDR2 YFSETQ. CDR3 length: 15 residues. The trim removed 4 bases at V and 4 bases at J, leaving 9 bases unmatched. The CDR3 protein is CASSLRGVTPDTQYF. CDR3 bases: TGCGCCAGCAGCCTCCGGGGGGTAACACCAGATACGCAGTATTTT.

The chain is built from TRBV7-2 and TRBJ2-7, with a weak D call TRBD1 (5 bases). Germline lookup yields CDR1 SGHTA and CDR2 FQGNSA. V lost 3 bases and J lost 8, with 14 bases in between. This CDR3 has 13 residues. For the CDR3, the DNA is TGTGCCAGCAGCTTCGCCCCCTGGGGCAAGCAGTACTTC. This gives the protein CASSFAPWGKQYF.

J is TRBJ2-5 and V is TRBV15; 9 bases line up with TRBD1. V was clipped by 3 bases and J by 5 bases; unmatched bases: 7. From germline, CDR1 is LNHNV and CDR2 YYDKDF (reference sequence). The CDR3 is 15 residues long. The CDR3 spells CATSSYRGRWETQYF. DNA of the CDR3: TGTGCCACCAGCAGCTACAGGGGGCGCTGGGAGACCCAGTACTTC.

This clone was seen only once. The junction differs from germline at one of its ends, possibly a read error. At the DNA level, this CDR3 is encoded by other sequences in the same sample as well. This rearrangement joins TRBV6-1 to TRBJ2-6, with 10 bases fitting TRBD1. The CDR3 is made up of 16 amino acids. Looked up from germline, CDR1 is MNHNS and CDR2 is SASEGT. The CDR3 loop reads CASSGDRGSGANGLTF. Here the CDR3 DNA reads TGTGCCAGCAGTGGGGACAGGGGCTCTGGGGCCAACGGCCTGACTTTC.

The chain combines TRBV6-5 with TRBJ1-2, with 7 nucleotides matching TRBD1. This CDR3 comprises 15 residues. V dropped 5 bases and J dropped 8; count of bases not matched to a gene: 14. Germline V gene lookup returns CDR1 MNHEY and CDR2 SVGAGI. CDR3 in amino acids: CASSNPGQKFEGYTF. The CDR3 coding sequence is TGTGCCAGCAGTAATCCGGGACAGAAATTCGAGGGCTACACCTTC.

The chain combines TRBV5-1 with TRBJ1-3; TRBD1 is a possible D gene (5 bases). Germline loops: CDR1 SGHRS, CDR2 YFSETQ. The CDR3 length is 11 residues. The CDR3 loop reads CASGAGNTIYF. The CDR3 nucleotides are TGCGCTAGCGGGGCCGGAAACACCATATATTTT.

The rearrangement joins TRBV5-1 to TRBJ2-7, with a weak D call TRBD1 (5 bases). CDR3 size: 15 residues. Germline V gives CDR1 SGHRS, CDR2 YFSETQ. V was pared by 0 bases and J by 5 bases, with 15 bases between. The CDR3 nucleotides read TGCGCCAGCAGCTTGGGAGCAGGGATGTTCGACGAGCAGTACTTC. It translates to CASSLGAGMFDEQYF.

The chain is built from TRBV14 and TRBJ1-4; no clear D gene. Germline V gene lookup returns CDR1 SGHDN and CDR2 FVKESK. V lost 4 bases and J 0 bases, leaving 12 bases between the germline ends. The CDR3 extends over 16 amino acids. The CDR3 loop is CASSPGGSPTNEKLFF. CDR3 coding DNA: TGTGCCAGCAGCCCGGGTGGGAGTCCAACTAATGAAAAACTGTTTTTT.

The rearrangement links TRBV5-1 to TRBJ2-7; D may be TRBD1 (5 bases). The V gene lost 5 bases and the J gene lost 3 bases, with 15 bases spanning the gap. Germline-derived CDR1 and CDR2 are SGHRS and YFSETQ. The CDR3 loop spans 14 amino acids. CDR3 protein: CASRIVAGLYEQYF. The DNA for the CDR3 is TGCGCCAGCAGAATCGTCGCAGGGCTCTACGAGCAGTACTTC. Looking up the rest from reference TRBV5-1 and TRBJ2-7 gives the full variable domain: KAGVTQTPRYLIKTRGQQVTLSCSPISGHRSVSWYQQTPGQGLQFLFEYFSETQRNKGNFPGRFSGRQFSNSRSEMNVSTLELGDSALYLCASRIVAGLYEQYFGPGTRLTVT.

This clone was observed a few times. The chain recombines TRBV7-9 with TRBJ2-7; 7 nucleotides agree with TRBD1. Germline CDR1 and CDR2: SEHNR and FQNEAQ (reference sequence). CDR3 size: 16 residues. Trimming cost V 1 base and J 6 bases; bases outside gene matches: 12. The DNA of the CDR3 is TGTGCCAGCAGCTTAGTAGGGAGTGACAGGGTCCCCGAGCAGTACTTC. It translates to CASSLVGSDRVPEQYF.

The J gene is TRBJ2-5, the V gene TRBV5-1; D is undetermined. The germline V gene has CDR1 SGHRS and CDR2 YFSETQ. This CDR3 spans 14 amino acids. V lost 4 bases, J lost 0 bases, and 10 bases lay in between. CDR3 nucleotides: TGCGCCAGCAGCCCTCTACCGAACCAAGAGACCCAGTACTTC. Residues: CASSPLPNQETQYF. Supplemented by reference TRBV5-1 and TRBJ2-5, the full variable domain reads KAGVTQTPRYLIKTRGQQVTLSCSPISGHRSVSWYQQTPGQGLQFLFEYFSETQRNKGNFPGRFSGRQFSNSRSEMNVSTLELGDSALYLCASSPLPNQETQYFGPGTRLLVL.

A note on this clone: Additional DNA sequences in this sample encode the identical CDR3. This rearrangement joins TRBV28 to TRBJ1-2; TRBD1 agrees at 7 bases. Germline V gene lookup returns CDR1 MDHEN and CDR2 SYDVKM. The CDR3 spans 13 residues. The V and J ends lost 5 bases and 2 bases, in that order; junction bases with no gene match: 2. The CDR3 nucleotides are TGTGCCAGCAGTAGACAGGGAAACTATGGCTACACCTTC. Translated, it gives CASSRQGNYGYTF.

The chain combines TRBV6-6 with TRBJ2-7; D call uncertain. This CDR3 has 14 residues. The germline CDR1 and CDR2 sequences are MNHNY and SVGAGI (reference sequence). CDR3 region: CAICKEKTAYEQYF. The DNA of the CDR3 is TGTGCTATTTGCAAGGAGAAGACGGCATACGAGCAGTACTTC.

The CDR3 region has the DNA TGTGCCAGCAGCACAGATCGCAAAGAGACAGGGGAGAGGAATGAGCAGTTCTTC. This encodes CASSTDRKETGERNEQFF. The chain joins TRBV21-1 to TRBJ2-1; the tabulated D call, TRBD1, remains unverified against the DNA. TRBV21-1 is noted as a pseudogene. This CDR3 contains 18 residues.

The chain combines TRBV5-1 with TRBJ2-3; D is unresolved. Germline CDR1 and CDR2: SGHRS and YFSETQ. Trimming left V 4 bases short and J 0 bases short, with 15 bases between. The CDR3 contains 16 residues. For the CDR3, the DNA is TGCGCCAGCAGCCTCCCGGTTTTAACCAGCACAGATACGCAGTATTTT. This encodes CASSLPVLTSTDTQYF.

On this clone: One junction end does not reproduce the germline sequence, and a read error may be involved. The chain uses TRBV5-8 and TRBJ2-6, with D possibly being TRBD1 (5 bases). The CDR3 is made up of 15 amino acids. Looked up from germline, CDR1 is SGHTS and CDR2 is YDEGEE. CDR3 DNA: TGTGCCAGCAGCTTGTGGGGTTCTGGGGCCAACGGCCTGACTTTC. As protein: CASSLWGSGANGLTF.

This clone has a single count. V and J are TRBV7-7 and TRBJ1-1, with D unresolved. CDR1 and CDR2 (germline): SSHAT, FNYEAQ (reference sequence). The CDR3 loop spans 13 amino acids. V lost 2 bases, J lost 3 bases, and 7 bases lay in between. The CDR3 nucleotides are TGTGCCAGCAGCTTAACGGTTGACACTGAAGCTTTCTTT. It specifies CASSLTVDTEAFF.

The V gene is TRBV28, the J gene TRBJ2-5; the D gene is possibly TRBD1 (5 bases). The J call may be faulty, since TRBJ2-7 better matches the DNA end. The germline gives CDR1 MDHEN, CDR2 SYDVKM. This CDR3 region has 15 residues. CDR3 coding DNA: TGTGCCAGCAGTTCCGTGGCTGGGGCTGCCTACGAGCAGTACTTC. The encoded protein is CASSSVAGAAYEQYF.

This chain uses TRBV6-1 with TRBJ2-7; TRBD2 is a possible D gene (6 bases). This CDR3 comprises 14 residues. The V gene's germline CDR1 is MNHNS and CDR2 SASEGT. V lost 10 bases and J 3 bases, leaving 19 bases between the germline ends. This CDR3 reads CAIQHSGGGYEQYF. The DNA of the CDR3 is TGTGCCATCCAGCACTCCGGGGGTGGCTACGAGCAGTACTTC.

CDR3 sequence: CASSLDPGEQFF. In DNA form, the CDR3 reads TGTGCCAGCAGCTTAGACCCGGGTGAGCAGTTCTTC. V is TRBV7-6 and J is TRBJ2-1; no clear D. The CDR3 sequence is 12 residues long. V was clipped by 1 base and J by 9 bases, with 7 bases between them. The germline V gene has CDR1 SGHVS and CDR2 FNYEAQ.

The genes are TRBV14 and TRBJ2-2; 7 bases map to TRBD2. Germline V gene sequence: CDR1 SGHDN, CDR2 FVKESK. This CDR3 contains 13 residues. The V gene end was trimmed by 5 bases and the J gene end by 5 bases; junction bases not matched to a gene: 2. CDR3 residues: CASSLRETGELFF. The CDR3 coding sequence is TGTGCCAGCAGCTTGCGGGAGACCGGGGAGCTGTTTTTT.

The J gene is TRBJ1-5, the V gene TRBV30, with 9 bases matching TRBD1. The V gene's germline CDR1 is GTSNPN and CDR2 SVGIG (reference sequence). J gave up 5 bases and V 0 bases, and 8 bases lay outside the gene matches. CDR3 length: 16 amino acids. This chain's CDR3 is CAWSVRRTGVDQPQHF. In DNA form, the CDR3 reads TGTGCCTGGAGTGTACGAAGGACAGGGGTCGATCAGCCCCAGCATTTT.

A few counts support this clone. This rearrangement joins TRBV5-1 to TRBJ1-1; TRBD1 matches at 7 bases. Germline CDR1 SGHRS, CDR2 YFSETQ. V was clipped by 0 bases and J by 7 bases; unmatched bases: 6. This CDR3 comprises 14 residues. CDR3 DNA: TGCGCCAGCAGCTTGGGTGGAGGGGGCATTGAAGCTTTCTTT. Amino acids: CASSLGGGGIEAFF.

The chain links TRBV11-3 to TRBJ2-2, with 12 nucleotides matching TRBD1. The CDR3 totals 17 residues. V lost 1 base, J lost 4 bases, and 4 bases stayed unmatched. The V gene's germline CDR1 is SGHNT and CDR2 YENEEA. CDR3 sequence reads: CASSLAGTGGLTGELFF. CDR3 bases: TGTGCCAGCAGCTTAGCCGGGACAGGGGGCCTCACCGGGGAGCTGTTTTTT.

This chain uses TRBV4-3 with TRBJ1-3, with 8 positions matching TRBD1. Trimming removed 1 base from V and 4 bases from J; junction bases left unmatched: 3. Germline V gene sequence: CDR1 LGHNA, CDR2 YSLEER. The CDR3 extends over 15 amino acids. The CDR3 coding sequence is TGCGCCAGCAGCCAAGGGACAGGGCTAGGAAACACCATATATTTT. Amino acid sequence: CASSQGTGLGNTIYF.

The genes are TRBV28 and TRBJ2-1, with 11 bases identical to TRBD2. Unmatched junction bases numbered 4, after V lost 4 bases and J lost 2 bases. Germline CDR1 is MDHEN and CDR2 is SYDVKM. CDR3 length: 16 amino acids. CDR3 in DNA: TGTGCCAGCAGTTCCTATAGCGGGGGGGCCTACAATGAGCAGTTCTTC. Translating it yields CASSSYSGGAYNEQFF.

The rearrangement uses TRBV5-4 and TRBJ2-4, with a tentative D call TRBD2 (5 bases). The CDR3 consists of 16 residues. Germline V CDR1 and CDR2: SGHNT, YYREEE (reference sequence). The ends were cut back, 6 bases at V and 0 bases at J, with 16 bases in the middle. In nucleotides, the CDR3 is TGTGCCAGCACTCAGTCCGGGATCTTAGCCAAAAACATTCAGTACTTC. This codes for CASTQSGILAKNIQYF.